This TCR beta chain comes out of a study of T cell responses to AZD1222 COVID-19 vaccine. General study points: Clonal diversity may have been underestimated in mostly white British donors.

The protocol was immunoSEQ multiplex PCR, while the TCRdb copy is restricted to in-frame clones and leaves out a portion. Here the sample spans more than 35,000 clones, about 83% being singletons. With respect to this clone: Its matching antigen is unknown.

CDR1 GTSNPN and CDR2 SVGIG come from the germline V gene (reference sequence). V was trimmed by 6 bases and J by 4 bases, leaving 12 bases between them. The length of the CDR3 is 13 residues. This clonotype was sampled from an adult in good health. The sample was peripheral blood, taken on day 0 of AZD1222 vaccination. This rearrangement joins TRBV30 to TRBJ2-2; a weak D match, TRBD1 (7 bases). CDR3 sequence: CACAGQSTGELFF. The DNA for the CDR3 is TGTGCCTGTGCGGGACAGAGCACCGGGGAGCTGTTTTTT. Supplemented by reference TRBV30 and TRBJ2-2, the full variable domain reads SQTIHQWPATLVQPVGSPLSLECTVEGTSNPNLYWYRQAAGRGLQLLFYSVGIGQISSEVPQNLSASRPQDRQFILSSKKLLLSDSGFYLCACAGQSTGELFFGEGSRLTVL.